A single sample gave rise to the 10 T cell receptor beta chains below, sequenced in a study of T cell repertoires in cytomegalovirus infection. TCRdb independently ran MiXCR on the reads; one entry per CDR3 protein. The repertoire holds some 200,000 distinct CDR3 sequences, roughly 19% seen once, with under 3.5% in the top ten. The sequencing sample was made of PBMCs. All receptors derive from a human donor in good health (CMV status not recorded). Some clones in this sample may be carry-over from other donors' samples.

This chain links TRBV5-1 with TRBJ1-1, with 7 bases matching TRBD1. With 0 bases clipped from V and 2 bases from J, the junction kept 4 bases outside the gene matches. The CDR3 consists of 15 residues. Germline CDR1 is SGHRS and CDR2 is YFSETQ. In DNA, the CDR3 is TGCGCCAGCAGCTTGGTGGGACAGCCCAACACTGAAGCTTTCTTT. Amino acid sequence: CASSLVGQPNTEAFF.

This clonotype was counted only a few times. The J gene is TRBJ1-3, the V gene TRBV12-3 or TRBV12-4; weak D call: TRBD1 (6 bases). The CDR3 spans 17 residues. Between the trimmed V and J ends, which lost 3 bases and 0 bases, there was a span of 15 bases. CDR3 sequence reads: CASSFSWGASSGNTIYF. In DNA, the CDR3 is TGTGCCAGCAGTTTCTCATGGGGGGCAAGCTCTGGAAACACCATATATTTT.

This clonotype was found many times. The CDR3 sequence: CASRLTGESGYTF. CDR3 nucleotide sequence: TGTGCCAGCAGATTGACAGGGGAATCTGGCTACACCTTC. The V gene is TRBV11-2, the J gene TRBJ1-2; 8 nucleotides agree with TRBD1. V gave up 6 bases and J gave up 7 bases; unmatched junction bases: 7. Looked up from germline, CDR1 is SGHAT and CDR2 is FQNNGV. CDR3 length: 13 residues.

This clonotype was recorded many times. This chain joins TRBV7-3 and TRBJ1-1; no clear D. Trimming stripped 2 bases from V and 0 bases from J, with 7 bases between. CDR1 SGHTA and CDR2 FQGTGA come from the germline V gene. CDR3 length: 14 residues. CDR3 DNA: TGTGCCAGCAGCTTAGGTCCGGTGAACACTGAAGCTTTCTTT. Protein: CASSLGPVNTEAFF.

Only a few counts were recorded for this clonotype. CDR3 in DNA: TGTGCCAGCAGCCAAACCCCAGGGGCTGAAGCTTTCTTT. Protein: CASSQTPGAEAFF. The V and J genes are TRBV14 and TRBJ1-1, with a possible D match to TRBD1 (6 bases). The CDR3 loop spans 13 amino acids. V dropped 2 bases and J dropped 6 bases, with 10 bases sitting between them. CDR1 is SGHDN, CDR2 FVKESK, per germline.

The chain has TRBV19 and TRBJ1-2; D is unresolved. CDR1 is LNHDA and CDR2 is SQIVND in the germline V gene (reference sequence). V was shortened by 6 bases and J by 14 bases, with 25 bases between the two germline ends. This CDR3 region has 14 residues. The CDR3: CASSLGEVDRTKTF. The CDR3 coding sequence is TGTGCCAGTAGCCTTGGCGAGGTTGATCGGACTAAGACCTTC.

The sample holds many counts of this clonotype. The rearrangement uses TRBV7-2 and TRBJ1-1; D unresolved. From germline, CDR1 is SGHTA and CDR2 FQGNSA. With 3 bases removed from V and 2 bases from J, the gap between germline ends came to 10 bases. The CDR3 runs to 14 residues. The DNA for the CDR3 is TGTGCCAGCAGCTTGTCCCCAGCCAACACTGAAGCTTTCTTT. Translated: CASSLSPANTEAFF.

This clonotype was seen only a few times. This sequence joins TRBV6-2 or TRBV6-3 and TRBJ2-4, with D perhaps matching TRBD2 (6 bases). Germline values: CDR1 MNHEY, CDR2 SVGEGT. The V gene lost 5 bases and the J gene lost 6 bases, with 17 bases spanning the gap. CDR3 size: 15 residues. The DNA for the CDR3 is TGTGCCAGCAGTCCAGGGACCCGGCGGGGAAACATTCAGTACTTC. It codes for CASSPGTRRGNIQYF.

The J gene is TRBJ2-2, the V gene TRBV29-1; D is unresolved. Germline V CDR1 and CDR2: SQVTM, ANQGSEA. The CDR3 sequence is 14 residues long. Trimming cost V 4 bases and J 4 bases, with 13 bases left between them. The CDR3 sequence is CSVAGPLSTGELFF. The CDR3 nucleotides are TGCAGCGTTGCCGGGCCCCTAAGCACCGGGGAGCTGTTTTTT.

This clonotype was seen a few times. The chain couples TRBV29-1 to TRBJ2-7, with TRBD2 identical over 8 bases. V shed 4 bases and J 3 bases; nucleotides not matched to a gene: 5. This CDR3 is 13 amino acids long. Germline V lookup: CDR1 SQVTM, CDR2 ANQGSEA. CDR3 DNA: TGCAGCGTTGTACTAGCGGTCGACTACGAGCAGTACTTC. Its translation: CSVVLAVDYEQYF.